Following are 17 T cell receptor beta chains from one sample sequenced in a study of tumor-infiltrating lymphocytes in primary liver carcinoma. Joint extraction of RNA and DNA used roughly 17-32 mg of bulk tissue that was unsorted. The investigators made TCR beta cDNA from 500 ng total RNA, using a constant-region primer. Slightly modified ARM-PCR served as the procedure for the TCR beta libraries. These libraries came from three rounds of nested multiplex PCR. Each of the first two PCR rounds ran approximately 9 cycles with TRBV1-TRBV30 forward and C-beta reverse primers. MiXCR, applied by TCRdb to the multiplex PCR reads, yields one record per CDR3 protein. The data contain about 64,000 distinct CDR3 sequences, over 60% of them seen just once; the ten biggest clones take up approximately 41%. Sequenced: liver tumor tissue from sampling region 4. The subset: tumor region T4, right-lateral pole. The receptors originated from a man aged 35 to 55 with primary liver carcinoma and hepatitis B virus infection.

This clonotype was counted many times. The chain has TRBV6-1 and TRBJ2-7; 8 positions match TRBD2. The CDR3 loop spans 15 amino acids. Germline trimming cut 2 bases from V and 3 bases from J; bases unmatched to any gene: 6. CDR1 and CDR2 (germline): MNHNS, SASEGT. The CDR3 spells CASSEPAGGSYEQYF. CDR3 DNA sequence: TGTGCCAGCAGTGAACCGGCGGGAGGCAGCTACGAGCAGTACTTC.

Details on this clonotype: Because the CDR3's place on the DNA is in doubt, the DNA is left out and the CDR3 is given as listed by TCRdb. The rearrangement links TRBV11-3 to TRBJ2-3; TRBD1 is taken as the D call from the table, unchecked against the DNA. The CDR3 comprises 21 residues, both ends counted. From germline, CDR1 is SGHNT and CDR2 YENEEA. CDR3 sequence: CASSFYICSAPRTGNTDTQYF.

A note on this clonotype: It may be a read error: a sequence one base away is much more abundant. The J gene is TRBJ2-7, the V gene TRBV11-2, with 7 bases lining up with TRBD2. CDR1 and CDR2 (germline): SGHAT, FQNNGV. The CDR3 has 15 amino acids. The CDR3 loop is CTSSLAGGSHDGQYF. The CDR3 DNA follows: TGTACCAGCAGCTTAGCGGGCGGGAGTCACGACGGGCAATACTTC.

For this clonotype: This may be a read error: a much more frequent sequence differs by one nucleotide. This sequence joins TRBV18 and TRBJ2-2, with D tentatively TRBD2 (5 bases). This CDR3 contains 15 residues. V dropped 2 bases and J dropped 5 bases, with 12 bases sitting between them. CDR1 and CDR2 from the germline V gene are KGHSH and LQKENI. In DNA, the CDR3 is TGTGCCAGCTCACCAATGACTACGGGGACCGGGGAGCTGTTTTTT. Protein: CASSPMTTGTGELFF.

CDR3 residues: CASRLPPRGYTF. The CDR3 nucleotides read TGTGCCAGCAGGCTACCCCCCCGTGGCTACACCTTC. The gene calls are TRBV12-3 or TRBV12-4 and TRBJ1-2; D gene ambiguous. The CDR3 has 12 amino acids. Deletions cut 6 bases from V and 7 bases from J, with 12 bases between.

This clonotype was recorded only once. The chain is built from TRBV5-1 and TRBJ2-1, with D possibly being TRBD2 (5 bases). The germline gives CDR1 SGHRS, CDR2 YFSETQ. Trimming left V 3 bases short and J 8 bases short, with 18 bases between. The length of the CDR3 is 15 residues. The CDR3 spells CASSSNGILSHEQFF. In DNA, the CDR3 is TGCGCCAGCAGCTCCAACGGGATCTTATCACATGAGCAGTTCTTC.

In this sample, this clonotype turned up once. A read error may produce the germline difference seen at one junction end. The chain has TRBV6-5 and TRBJ1-4; perhaps TRBD1 as D (5 bases). There are 15 residues in the CDR3. Per the germline V gene, CDR1 is MNHEY and CDR2 is SVGAGI. CDR3 bases: TGTGCCAGCAATTACTCCCGGGGGACTAATGAAAAGCTGTTTTTT. Its protein is CASNYSRGTNEKLFF.

This clonotype was seen ten or more times. The rearrangement links TRBV28 to TRBJ2-1; 9 nucleotides match TRBD2. The CDR3 sequence is 14 residues long. The germline V gene has CDR1 MDHEN and CDR2 SYDVKM. Trimming cost V 6 bases and J 3 bases; bases outside gene matches: 3. The CDR3 sequence is CASRDSGGYNEQFF. CDR3 DNA: TGTGCCAGCAGGGATAGCGGGGGCTACAATGAGCAGTTCTTC.

This clonotype appeared once. This sequence may be a read error, since a much larger clone differs from it by one base. This chain joins TRBV9 and TRBJ2-5; 11 positions agree with TRBD2. This CDR3 comprises 14 residues. Germline V gene data show CDR1 as SGDLS and CDR2 as YYNGEE. CDR3 sequence reads: CVSSDRLAGPTQYF. CDR3 in DNA: TGTGTCAGCAGCGACCGACTAGCGGGGCCGACCCAGTACTTC.

This clonotype was counted a single time. The rearrangement uses TRBV11-2 and TRBJ2-5; D might be TRBD2 (5 bases). The V gene's germline CDR1 is SGHAT and CDR2 FQNNGV. The CDR3 sequence is 18 residues long. Deletions cut 1 base from V and 7 bases from J, with 25 bases between. The CDR3 sequence is CASSLASLALGKKGTQYF. CDR3 nucleotide sequence: TGTGCCAGCAGCTTAGCGAGTCTAGCTCTGGGAAAAAAAGGGACCCAGTACTTC.

Points on this clonotype: Germline and junction disagree at one end, which may indicate a read error. The chain recombines TRBV12-3 or TRBV12-4 with TRBJ1-5; D not certain. This CDR3 has 12 residues. CDR3 residues: CASSLGDQPQHF. The CDR3 DNA is TGCGCCAGCAGTTTAGGCGATCAGCCCCAGCATTTT.

A remark on this clonotype: It may be a read error: a sequence one base away is much more abundant. The rearrangement links TRBV28 to TRBJ1-2; 9 nucleotides align to TRBD1. The V gene's germline CDR1 is MDHEN and CDR2 SYDVKM. CDR3 length: 14 residues. This CDR3 reads CPSSWDREDYGYTF. In DNA, the CDR3 is TGTCCCAGCAGTTGGGACAGGGAGGACTATGGCTACACCTTC.

The V call is TRBV12-3 or TRBV12-4, the J call TRBJ2-7, with 11 bases fitting TRBD1. CDR3 length equals 15 residues. CDR3 DNA: TGTAAAAGCAGTTTAGGACAGGGGGCCAACTACGAGCAGTACTTC. This sequence encodes CKSSLGQGANYEQYF.

Concerning this clonotype: The junction differs from germline at one of its ends, possibly a read error. The genes are TRBV11-2 and TRBJ1-5, with a weak D call TRBD1 (6 bases). This CDR3 spans 15 amino acids. Germline V gives CDR1 SGHAT, CDR2 FQNNGV. The CDR3: CASSPRRGGNQPQHF. CDR3 DNA: TGTGCCAGCAGCCCGCGCAGGGGTGGCAATCAGCCCCAGCACTTT.

Here the CDR3 DNA reads TGTGCCAGCGTATACCACGAGCAGTACTTC. Translated: CASVYHEQYF. The rearrangement links TRBV6-1 to TRBJ2-7; D is ambiguous. The germline CDR1 and CDR2 sequences are MNHNS and SASEGT. Trimming removed 8 bases from V and 5 bases from J, with 7 bases in between. This CDR3 spans 10 amino acids.

On this clonotype itself: A much larger clone differs from this one at a single base, so this may be a read error. The rearrangement joins TRBV28 to TRBJ2-6; perhaps D is TRBD1 or TRBD2 (6 bases each). The germline gives CDR1 MDHEN, CDR2 SYDVKM. V was shortened by 10 bases and J by 2 bases, with 21 bases between the two germline ends. The CDR3 contains 17 residues. CDR3 in amino acids: CANSRSLGGTGANVLTF. In DNA, the CDR3 is TGTGCCAACAGCCGTTCTTTGGGGGGCACTGGGGCCAACGTCCTGACTTTC.

The chain joins TRBV12-3 or TRBV12-4 to TRBJ1-2, with D possibly matching TRBD1 (5 bases). The CDR3 contains 14 residues. V lost 6 bases and J 5 bases, leaving 16 bases between the germline ends. In nucleotides, the CDR3 is TGTGCCAGCAGCGCAACGGGGCCCTCATATGGCTACACCTTC. Amino acid sequence: CASSATGPSYGYTF.